The rows below give T cell receptor beta chains drawn from one sample of a study of OX40 agonist ivuxolimab in advanced cancers. Clones were read by immunoSEQ multiplex PCR, and TCRdb kept only the in-frame ones, dropping some. The sample contains about 61,000 clones, 83% of which appear only once. Here the sequenced sample was CD4+ or CD8+ T cells sorted from blood, taken in a trial of the OX40 agonist ivuxolimab. All receptors derive from an adult with an advanced solid tumor such as melanoma, head and neck, liver or kidney cancer. CDR3s include the opening cysteine and the closing phenylalanine or tryptophan. The order of the fields is V gene, clone size, D gene, J gene, CDR3 protein, CDR3 DNA. A D gene is named only where the DNA matches it firmly. Rows give clone size only sometimes, using once, few, many, or a class for an expanded clone.

TRBV5-8,NA,NA,TRBJ1-5,CASSLEVQATNQPQHF,TGTGCCAGCAGCTTGGAAGTACAGGCTACCAATCAGCCCCAGCATTTT
TRBV7-2,NA,NA,TRBJ2-7,CASRPGWTAYEQYF,TGTGCCAGCAGACCGGGATGGACCGCGTACGAGCAGTACTTC
TRBV6-1,NA,NA,TRBJ2-2,CASIGGLWNTGELFF,TGTGCCAGCATTGGTGGGCTTTGGAACACCGGGGAGCTGTTTTTT
TRBV5-1,NA,NA,TRBJ2-5,CASSFVGALETQYF,TGCGCCAGCAGCTTCGTCGGGGCGCTGGAGACCCAGTACTTC
TRBV29-1,NA,TRBD1,TRBJ1-1,CSAQDRKNTEAFF,TGCAGCGCCCAGGACAGGAAGAACACTGAAGCTTTCTTT
TRBV6-1,NA,NA,TRBJ1-3,CASRVQGNGNTIYF,TGTGCCAGCAGAGTACAGGGAAATGGAAACACCATATATTTT
TRBV18,NA,NA,TRBJ1-2,CASSPPNSGDNYGYTF,TGTGCCAGCTCACCTCCCAACAGTGGGGATAACTATGGCTACACCTTC
TRBV5-4,NA,NA,TRBJ2-7,CASSPEGYEQYF,TGTGCCAGCAGCCCAGAGGGCTACGAGCAGTACTTC
TRBV11-2,NA,NA,TRBJ2-1,CASSLGGRERILNEQFF,TGTGCCAGCAGCTTAGGGGGTCGGGAACGGATCCTCAATGAGCAGTTCTTC
TRBV5-1,few,NA,TRBJ2-2,CASSLGTSGTGELFF,TGCGCCAGCAGCCTTGGGACATCAGGGACCGGGGAGCTGTTTTTT
TRBV2,few,NA,TRBJ2-5,CAIDRNQETQYF,TGTGCCATTGACAGGAACCAAGAGACCCAGTACTTC
TRBV9,NA,NA,TRBJ2-3,CASSLFTLDTQYF,TGTGCCAGCAGCCTCTTCACGTTAGATACGCAGTATTTT
TRBV7-2,NA,NA,TRBJ1-1,CASSLGGFVNTEAFF,TGTGCCAGCAGCTTAGGGGGTTTCGTGAACACTGAAGCTTTCTTT
TRBV28,NA,NA,TRBJ1-3,CASSPPGNTIYF,TGTGCCAGCAGCCCCCCTGGAAACACCATATATTTT
TRBV7-3,medium-sized,NA,TRBJ2-5,CASSLTKGETQYF,TGTGCCAGCAGCTTAACAAAGGGGGAGACCCAGTACTTC
TRBV28,NA,NA,TRBJ2-6,CASSRGRSQFTGANVLTF,TGTGCCAGCAGTCGGGGTCGATCTCAGTTTACTGGGGCCAACGTCCTGACTTTC
TRBV19,NA,NA,TRBJ1-1,CASSDGGTNTEAFF,TGTGCCAGTAGTGACGGTGGGACGAACACTGAAGCTTTCTTT
TRBV4-1,once,NA,TRBJ2-5,CASSEGNGPAQETQYF,TGCGCCAGCAGCGAAGGGAACGGGCCGGCGCAAGAGACCCAGTACTTC
TRBV18,NA,TRBD2,TRBJ2-1,CASSPPGGGAYNEQFF,TGTGCCAGCTCACCACCGGGCGGGGGGGCCTACAATGAGCAGTTCTTC
TRBV15,NA,TRBD2,TRBJ2-1,CATSRERGVRVHNEQFF,TGTGCCACCAGCAGAGAGCGGGGGGTCCGGGTCCACAATGAGCAGTTCTTC
TRBV27,few,TRBD2,TRBJ2-5,CASRKSGVTEETQYF,TGTGCCAGCAGGAAGAGCGGGGTCACTGAAGAGACCCAGTACTTC
TRBV7-2,NA,TRBD2,TRBJ2-3,CASSLVGLAYTDTQYF,TGTGCCAGCAGCTTAGTCGGACTAGCATACACAGATACGCAGTATTTT
TRBV7-9,NA,NA,TRBJ2-1,CASSLVSDGAGSYNEQFF,TGTGCCAGCAGCTTAGTATCCGATGGGGCAGGTTCGTACAATGAGCAGTTCTTC
TRBV6-6,NA,NA,TRBJ2-4,CASSYHSQGGNIQYF,TGTGCCAGCAGTTACCACTCCCAAGGTGGGAACATTCAGTACTTC
TRBV27,NA,TRBD2,TRBJ2-3,CASSSLIIAGSADTQYF,TGTGCCAGCAGTTCCCTCATTATAGCGGGGTCAGCAGATACGCAGTATTTT
TRBV28,NA,TRBD2,TRBJ2-7,CASTREGYEQYF,TGTGCCAGCACCAGGGAGGGCTACGAGCAGTACTTC
TRBV7-6,NA,NA,TRBJ2-2,CASSPRAGTGELFF,TGTGCCAGCAGCCCCCGGGCGGGCACCGGGGAGCTGTTTTTT
TRBV28,NA,NA,TRBJ2-3,CASNPRGWGTDTQYF,TGTGCCAGCAATCCCCGGGGTTGGGGGACAGATACGCAGTATTTT
TRBV5-1,NA,TRBD2,TRBJ2-5,CASSPGLAGVQETQYF,TGCGCCAGCAGTCCCGGACTAGCGGGAGTCCAAGAGACCCAGTACTTC
TRBV7-9,NA,NA,TRBJ2-5,CASSLGGLDAETQYF,TGTGCCAGCAGCTTAGGGGGCCTTGACGCAGAGACCCAGTACTTC
TRBV7-9,few,NA,TRBJ1-2,CASSLAAGGNHGYTF,TGTGCCAGCAGCTTAGCTGCGGGGGGGAATCATGGCTACACCTTC
TRBV6-5,NA,NA,TRBJ1-1,CASGGHGTEAFF,TGTGCCAGCGGAGGGCATGGGACTGAAGCTTTCTTT
TRBV2,NA,NA,TRBJ1-2,CASSEARAGGYTF,TGTGCCAGCAGTGAGGCCAGGGCGGGTGGCTACACCTTC
TRBV5-4,NA,TRBD1,TRBJ1-6,CASSQDRNNSPLHF,TGTGCCAGCAGCCAGGACAGGAATAATTCACCCCTCCACTTT
TRBV6-6,NA,TRBD1,TRBJ2-5,CASTPPGTGETQYF,TGTGCCAGCACCCCCCCCGGGACAGGGGAGACCCAGTACTTC
TRBV5-6,NA,TRBD2,TRBJ2-7,CASSLASGGVYEQYF,TGTGCCAGCAGCTTGGCCAGCGGGGGTGTTTACGAGCAGTACTTC
TRBV6-5,NA,NA,TRBJ2-3,CASSYQVLPTDTQYF,TGTGCCAGCAGTTACCAGGTCCTCCCCACAGATACGCAGTATTTT
TRBV20-1,NA,NA,TRBJ1-1,CSASVTEAFF,TGCAGTGCTAGCGTCACTGAAGCTTTCTTT
TRBV5-5,NA,TRBD1,TRBJ2-7,CASSLGSTGTGMMRYF,TGTGCCAGCAGCTTGGGAAGCACCGGGACAGGTATGATGCGGTACTTC
TRBV11-2,once,NA,TRBJ1-2,CASSRTGGDYGYTF,TGTGCCAGCAGCAGGACGGGGGGGGACTATGGCTACACCTTC
TRBV29-1,NA,TRBD1,TRBJ2-7,CSVRGTGVSYEQYF,TGCAGCGTTAGGGGGACAGGGGTCTCCTACGAGCAGTACTTC
TRBV19,NA,TRBD1,TRBJ1-2,CASSPWTGERRGYTF,TGTGCCAGTAGTCCTTGGACAGGGGAGAGGAGGGGCTACACCTTC
TRBV28,NA,TRBD2,TRBJ2-3,CASLSGGSTDTQYF,TGTGCCAGCCTTAGCGGGGGCAGCACAGATACGCAGTATTTT
TRBV11-1,NA,NA,TRBJ2-6,CASSADSYSGANVLTF,TGTGCCAGCAGCGCGGACAGTTACTCTGGGGCCAACGTCCTGACTTTC
TRBV6-1,NA,TRBD2,TRBJ2-3,CASSGRLAGYADTQYF,TGTGCCAGCAGTGGCCGACTAGCCGGGTACGCAGATACGCAGTATTTT
TRBV6-5,NA,NA,TRBJ2-7,CASSRLMGGADEQYF,TGTGCCAGCAGTCGCCTGATGGGAGGCGCGGACGAGCAGTACTTC
TRBV2,NA,NA,TRBJ2-4,CASSETSSKNIQYF,TGTGCCAGCAGTGAGACTAGTTCCAAAAACATTCAGTACTTC
TRBV5-4,NA,TRBD1,TRBJ1-6,CATTGTAYNSPLHF,TGTGCCACCACAGGGACAGCTTATAATTCACCCCTCCACTTT
TRBV18,NA,NA,TRBJ1-5,CASSNPNQPQHF,TGTGCCAGCTCAAACCCTAATCAGCCCCAGCATTTT
TRBV27,NA,NA,TRBJ1-5,CASSLNRHQPQHF,TGTGCCAGCAGTCTTAACAGGCATCAGCCCCAGCATTTT
TRBV6-5,NA,NA,TRBJ1-3,CASRDRRSGNTIYF,TGTGCCAGTCGGGACCGCCGCTCTGGAAACACCATATATTTT
TRBV18,NA,TRBD1,TRBJ2-5,CASSPGTGGETQYF,TGTGCCAGCTCACCCGGGACAGGGGGCGAGACCCAGTACTTC
TRBV5-1,NA,NA,TRBJ2-2,CASSLAGVAGTGELFF,TGCGCCAGCAGCCTCGCCGGTGTCGCGGGGACCGGGGAGCTGTTTTTT
TRBV19,NA,NA,TRBJ2-5,CASKVGVGETQYF,TGTGCCAGTAAAGTGGGGGTCGGGGAGACCCAGTACTTC
TRBV5-1,NA,NA,TRBJ1-4,CASRGGAGEKLFF,TGCGCCAGCAGGGGCGGGGCTGGGGAAAAACTGTTTTTT
TRBV19,NA,NA,TRBJ1-4,CASRSLGEEKLFF,TGTGCCAGTAGATCCTTAGGGGAAGAAAAACTGTTTTTT
TRBV28,NA,NA,TRBJ1-1,CASVYRNTEAFF,TGTGCCAGCGTTTATAGGAACACTGAAGCTTTCTTT
TRBV14,NA,NA,TRBJ1-3,CASGEFGNTIYF,TGTGCCAGCGGAGAGTTTGGAAACACCATATATTTT